This is a list of T cell receptor beta chains from one sample in a study of early T cells in non-severe SARS-CoV-2 infection. TCRdb recomputed calls from the 5' RACE reads with MiXCR, one row per CDR3 protein. The data contain 70,000 to 85,000 distinct CDR3 sequences, 12% of them singletons. The sample was whole blood, taken at baseline. These receptors were taken from an adult who was a healthcare worker with PCR-confirmed SARS-CoV-2 infection or an uninfected control (not recorded which). The donor label of this sample is uncertain. Each CDR3 is given with its conserved first and last residue.

J gene: TRBJ2-7
V gene: TRBV19
CDR3 length: 16
CDR3 protein: CASSRPRTGGSYEQYF

J gene: TRBJ1-1
V gene: TRBV7-9
CDR3 length: 13
CDR3 protein: CAAGQGGNTEAFF

J gene: TRBJ2-7
V gene: TRBV3-1
CDR3 length: 16
CDR3 protein: CASSQDRLAVTYEQYF

J gene: TRBJ1-6
V gene: TRBV9
CDR3 length: 16
CDR3 protein: CASSAPPGEYNSPLHF

J gene: TRBJ2-7
V gene: TRBV3-2
CDR3 length: 17
CDR3 protein: CASSRGLAGGRTYEQYF

J gene: TRBJ2-5
V gene: TRBV7-2
CDR3 length: 13
CDR3 protein: CASSLSGEETQYF

J gene: TRBJ1-5
V gene: TRBV7-9
CDR3 length: 12
CDR3 protein: CASSLDWQPQHF

J gene: TRBJ2-5
V gene: TRBV5-1
CDR3 length: 15
CDR3 protein: CASSPSGGYQETQYF

J gene: TRBJ1-1
V gene: TRBV12-3/TRBV12-4
CDR3 length: 13
CDR3 protein: CASSLGGNTEAFF

J gene: TRBJ2-3
V gene: TRBV11-2
CDR3 length: 14
CDR3 protein: CASSFSLLSGTQYF

J gene: TRBJ2-3
V gene: TRBV9
CDR3 length: 13
CDR3 protein: CASSPQIADTQYF

J gene: TRBJ2-3
V gene: TRBV20-1
CDR3 length: 12
CDR3 protein: CSAGLAIDTQYF

J gene: TRBJ1-5
V gene: TRBV19
CDR3 length: 15
CDR3 protein: CASNYRQYSNQPQHF

J gene: TRBJ2-5
V gene: TRBV5-6
CDR3 length: 15
CDR3 protein: CASSLAGLAQETQYF

J gene: TRBJ2-1
V gene: TRBV2
CDR3 length: 13
CDR3 protein: CASKLSQHNEQFF

J gene: TRBJ2-4
V gene: TRBV19
CDR3 length: 16
CDR3 protein: CASSIGPILAKNIQYF

J gene: TRBJ2-3
V gene: TRBV29-1
CDR3 length: 10
CDR3 protein: CSLGADTQYF

J gene: TRBJ1-1
V gene: TRBV25-1
CDR3 length: 15
CDR3 protein: CASSDRKTGRTEAFF

J gene: TRBJ2-1
V gene: TRBV7-9
CDR3 length: 15
CDR3 protein: CASSLVDLQSGSQFF

J gene: TRBJ1-1
V gene: TRBV6-2/TRBV6-3
CDR3 length: 12
CDR3 protein: CASSWGRAEAFF

J gene: TRBJ1-2
V gene: TRBV14
CDR3 length: 13
CDR3 protein: CASSQGRDYGYTF

J gene: TRBJ2-7
V gene: TRBV6-5
CDR3 length: 11
CDR3 protein: CASMRGYEQYF

J gene: TRBJ1-1
V gene: TRBV4-3
CDR3 length: 15
CDR3 protein: CASSQGSHENTEAFF

J gene: TRBJ2-2
V gene: TRBV7-3
CDR3 length: 15
CDR3 protein: CASSLKGGATGELFF

J gene: TRBJ2-1
V gene: TRBV6-6
CDR3 length: 16
CDR3 protein: CASSLASGRIADEQFF

J gene: TRBJ2-5
V gene: TRBV7-3
CDR3 length: 17
CDR3 protein: CASSSHTSGGVQETQYF

J gene: TRBJ2-5
V gene: TRBV11-2
CDR3 length: 17
CDR3 protein: CASSKRSASGGAETQYF

J gene: TRBJ1-3
V gene: TRBV2
CDR3 length: 12
CDR3 protein: CASSMVAGTIYF

J gene: TRBJ1-5
V gene: TRBV19
CDR3 length: 14
CDR3 protein: CASSSERDLRPQHF

J gene: TRBJ1-5
V gene: TRBV7-2
CDR3 length: 13
CDR3 protein: CASSINSNQPQHF

J gene: TRBJ2-1
V gene: TRBV29-1
CDR3 length: 12
CDR3 protein: CSAQGARNEQFF

J gene: TRBJ2-7
V gene: TRBV20-1
CDR3 length: 15
CDR3 protein: CSASALGQPLYEQYF

J gene: TRBJ2-2
V gene: TRBV19
CDR3 length: 12
CDR3 protein: CASGTGTGELFF

J gene: TRBJ2-3
V gene: TRBV13
CDR3 length: 16
CDR3 protein: CASSLKASGETDTQYF

J gene: TRBJ2-3
V gene: TRBV7-3
CDR3 length: 15
CDR3 protein: CASSLYMGREDTQYF

J gene: TRBJ2-3
V gene: TRBV27
CDR3 length: 14
CDR3 protein: CASSLSRISDTQYF

J gene: TRBJ2-5
V gene: TRBV12-3/TRBV12-4
CDR3 length: 13
CDR3 protein: CASSSRALETQYF

J gene: TRBJ1-2
V gene: TRBV7-2
CDR3 length: 15
CDR3 protein: CASSYTGTENYGYTF

J gene: TRBJ1-2
V gene: TRBV5-1
CDR3 length: 14
CDR3 protein: CASNPLGANYGYTF

J gene: TRBJ2-7
V gene: TRBV7-9
CDR3 length: 13
CDR3 protein: CASSPQGPYEQYF

J gene: TRBJ2-7
V gene: TRBV6-5
CDR3 length: 13
CDR3 protein: CASSSPQGGEQYF

J gene: TRBJ2-5
V gene: TRBV27
CDR3 length: 11
CDR3 protein: CASRSGSAQYF

J gene: TRBJ2-7
V gene: TRBV2
CDR3 length: 12
CDR3 protein: CASGTDTYEQYF

J gene: TRBJ2-3
V gene: TRBV20-1
CDR3 length: 15
CDR3 protein: CSARDLRRDTDTQYF

J gene: TRBJ1-2
V gene: TRBV19
CDR3 length: 13
CDR3 protein: CASRETVNYGYTF

J gene: TRBJ2-6
V gene: TRBV9
CDR3 length: 15
CDR3 protein: CASSFSRFGANVLTF

J gene: TRBJ1-1
V gene: TRBV7-8
CDR3 length: 12
CDR3 protein: CASSLVATEAFF

J gene: TRBJ2-3
V gene: TRBV20-1
CDR3 length: 11
CDR3 protein: CSAPNGDTQYF

J gene: TRBJ1-3
V gene: TRBV29-1
CDR3 length: 13
CDR3 protein: CSAEEGNGNTIYF

J gene: TRBJ2-7
V gene: TRBV19
CDR3 length: 17
CDR3 protein: CASSMTLGPIPYYEQYF

J gene: TRBJ1-1
V gene: TRBV10-1
CDR3 length: 13
CDR3 protein: CASSVARDTEAFF

J gene: TRBJ2-3
V gene: TRBV19
CDR3 length: 15
CDR3 protein: CASSMGTGDTDTQYF

J gene: TRBJ1-1
V gene: TRBV14
CDR3 length: 15
CDR3 protein: CASSQDRSLTGKAFF

J gene: TRBJ2-5
V gene: TRBV5-1
CDR3 length: 13
CDR3 protein: CASSPGPQETQYF

J gene: TRBJ1-1
V gene: TRBV2
CDR3 length: 14
CDR3 protein: CASWEGSPGTEAFF

J gene: TRBJ2-3
V gene: TRBV12-3/TRBV12-4
CDR3 length: 12
CDR3 protein: CASSYDTDTQYF

J gene: TRBJ2-5
V gene: TRBV7-6
CDR3 length: 11
CDR3 protein: CASSLDNTQYF

J gene: TRBJ2-2
V gene: TRBV12-5
CDR3 length: 15
CDR3 protein: CASGLVPKNTGELFF